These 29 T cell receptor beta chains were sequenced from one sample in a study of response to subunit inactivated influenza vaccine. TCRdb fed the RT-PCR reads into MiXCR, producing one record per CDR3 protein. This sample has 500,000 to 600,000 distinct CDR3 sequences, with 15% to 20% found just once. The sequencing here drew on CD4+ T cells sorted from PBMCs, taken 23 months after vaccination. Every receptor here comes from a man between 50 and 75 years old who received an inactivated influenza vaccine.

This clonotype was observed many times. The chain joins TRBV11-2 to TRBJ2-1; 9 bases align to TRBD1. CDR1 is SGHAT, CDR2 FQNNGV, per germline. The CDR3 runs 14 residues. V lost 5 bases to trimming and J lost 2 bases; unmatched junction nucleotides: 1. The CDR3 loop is CASSRTGAYNEQFF. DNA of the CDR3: TGTGCCAGCAGCCGGACAGGGGCCTACAATGAGCAGTTCTTC.

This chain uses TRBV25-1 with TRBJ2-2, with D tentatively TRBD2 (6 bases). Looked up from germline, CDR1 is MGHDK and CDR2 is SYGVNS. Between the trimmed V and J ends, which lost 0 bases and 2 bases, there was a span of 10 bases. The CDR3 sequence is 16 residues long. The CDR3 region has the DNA TGTGCCAGCAGTGAATATCTGGGGGGAAACACCGGGGAGCTGTTTTTT. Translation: CASSEYLGGNTGELFF.

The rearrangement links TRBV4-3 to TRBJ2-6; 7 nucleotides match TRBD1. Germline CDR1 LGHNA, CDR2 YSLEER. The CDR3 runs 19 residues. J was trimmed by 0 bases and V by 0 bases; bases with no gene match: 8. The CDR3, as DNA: TGCGCCAGCAGCCAAGATGTGTGGGACAGAAACTCTGGGGCCAACGTCCTGACTTTC. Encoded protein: CASSQDVWDRNSGANVLTF.

Here the CDR3 reads CASSPEGSSGANVLTF. The CDR3 DNA reads as TGTGCCAGCAGCCCCGAAGGGAGCTCTGGGGCCAACGTCCTGACTTTC. The V call is TRBV7-3, the J call TRBJ2-6, with D tentatively TRBD2 (5 bases). V was trimmed by 5 bases and J by 0 bases, leaving 11 bases between them. CDR3 length equals 16 residues. From germline, CDR1 is SGHTA and CDR2 FQGTGA.

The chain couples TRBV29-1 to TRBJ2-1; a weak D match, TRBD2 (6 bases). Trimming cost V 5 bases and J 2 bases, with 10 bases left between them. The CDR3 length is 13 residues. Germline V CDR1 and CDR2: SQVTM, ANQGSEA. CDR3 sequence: CSVSGGTYNEQFF. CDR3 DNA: TGCAGCGTTTCCGGAGGGACCTACAATGAGCAGTTCTTC.

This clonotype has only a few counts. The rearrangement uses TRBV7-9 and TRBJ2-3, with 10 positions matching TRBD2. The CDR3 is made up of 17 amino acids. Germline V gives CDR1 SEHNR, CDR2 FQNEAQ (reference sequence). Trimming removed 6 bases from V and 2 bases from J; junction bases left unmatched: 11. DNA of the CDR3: TGTGCCAGCAGATTCACCCGGACTAGCGGACACACAGATACGCAGTATTTT. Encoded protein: CASRFTRTSGHTDTQYF.

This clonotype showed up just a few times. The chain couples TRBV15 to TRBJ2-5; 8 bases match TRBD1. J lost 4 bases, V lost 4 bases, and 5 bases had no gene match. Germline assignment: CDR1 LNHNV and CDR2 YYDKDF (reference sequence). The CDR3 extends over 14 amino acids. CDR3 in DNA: TGTGCCACCAGCATGACAGGGGCTGGAGAGACCCAGTACTTC. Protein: CATSMTGAGETQYF.

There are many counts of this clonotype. The DNA for the CDR3 is TGTGCCAGCAGTTTGGACTTAGCGGGAAGCACAGATACGCAGTATTTT. As protein: CASSLDLAGSTDTQYF. The rearrangement links TRBV12-3 or TRBV12-4 to TRBJ2-3; 8 bases are shared with TRBD2. CDR3 length: 16 amino acids. V shed 3 bases, J shed 0 bases, and the junction held 5 bases outside the gene matches.

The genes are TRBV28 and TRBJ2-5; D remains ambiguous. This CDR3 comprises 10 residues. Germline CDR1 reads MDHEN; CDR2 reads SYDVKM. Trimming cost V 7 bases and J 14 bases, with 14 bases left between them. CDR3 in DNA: TGTGCCAGCAAAGGAAGAGCATCATACTTC. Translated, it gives CASKGRASYF.

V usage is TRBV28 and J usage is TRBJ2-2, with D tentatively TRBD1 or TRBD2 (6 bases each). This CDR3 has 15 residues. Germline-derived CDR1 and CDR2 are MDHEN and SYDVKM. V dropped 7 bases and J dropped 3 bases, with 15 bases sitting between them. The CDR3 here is CASKFPGGYTGELFF. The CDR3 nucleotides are TGTGCCAGCAAGTTTCCCGGGGGCTACACCGGGGAGCTGTTTTTT.

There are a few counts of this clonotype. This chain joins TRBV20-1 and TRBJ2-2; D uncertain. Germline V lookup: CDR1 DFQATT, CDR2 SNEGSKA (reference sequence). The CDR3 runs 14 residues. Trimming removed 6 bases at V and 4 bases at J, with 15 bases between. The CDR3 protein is CSAQRGGTTGELFF. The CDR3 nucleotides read TGCAGTGCCCAGCGCGGCGGAACCACCGGGGAGCTGTTTTTT.

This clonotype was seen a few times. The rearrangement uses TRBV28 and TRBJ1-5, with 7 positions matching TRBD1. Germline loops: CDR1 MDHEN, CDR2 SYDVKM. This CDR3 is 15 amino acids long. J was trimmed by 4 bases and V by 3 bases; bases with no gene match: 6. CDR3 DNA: TGTGCCAGCAGTTTTTTAGACAGGGAGAATCAGCCCCAGCATTTT. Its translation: CASSFLDRENQPQHF.

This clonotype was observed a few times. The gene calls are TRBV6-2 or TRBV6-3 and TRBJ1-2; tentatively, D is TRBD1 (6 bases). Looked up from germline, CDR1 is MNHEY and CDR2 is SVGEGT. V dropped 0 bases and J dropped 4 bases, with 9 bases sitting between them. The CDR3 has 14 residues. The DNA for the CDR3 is TGTGCCAGCAGTTACTCGACAGGAGCCTATGGCTACACCTTC. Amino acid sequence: CASSYSTGAYGYTF.

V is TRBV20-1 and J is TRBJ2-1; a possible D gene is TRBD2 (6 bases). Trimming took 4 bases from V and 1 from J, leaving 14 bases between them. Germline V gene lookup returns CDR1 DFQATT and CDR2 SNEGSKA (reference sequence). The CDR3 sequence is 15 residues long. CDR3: CSATLRGRSYNEQFF. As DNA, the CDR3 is TGCAGTGCTACCTTACGGGGGAGATCCTACAATGAGCAGTTCTTC.

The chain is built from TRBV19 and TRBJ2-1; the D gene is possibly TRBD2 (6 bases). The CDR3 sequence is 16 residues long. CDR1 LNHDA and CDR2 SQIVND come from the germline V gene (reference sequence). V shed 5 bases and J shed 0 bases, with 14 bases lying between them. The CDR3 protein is CASSSRAAGSYNEQFF. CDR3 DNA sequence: TGTGCCAGTAGTTCCCGGGCAGCGGGCTCCTACAATGAGCAGTTCTTC. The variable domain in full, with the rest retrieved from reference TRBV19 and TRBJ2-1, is DGGITQSPKYLFRKEGQNVTLSCEQNLNHDAMYWYRQDPGQGLRLIYYSQIVNDFQKGDIAEGYSVSREKKESFPLTVTSAQKNPTAFYLCASSSRAAGSYNEQFFGPGTRLTVL.

The CDR3 loop is CASSFRSGTDTQYF. In DNA, the CDR3 is TGTGCCAGCAGTTTCAGGTCGGGCACAGATACGCAGTATTTT. The chain joins TRBV12-3 or TRBV12-4 to TRBJ2-3, with no clear D. The V gene lost 3 bases and the J gene lost 1 base, with 8 bases spanning the gap. The CDR3 spans 14 residues.

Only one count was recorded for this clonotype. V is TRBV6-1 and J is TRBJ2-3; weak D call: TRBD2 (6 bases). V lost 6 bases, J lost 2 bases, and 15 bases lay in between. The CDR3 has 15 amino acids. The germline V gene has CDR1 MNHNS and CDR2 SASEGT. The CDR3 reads CASSHLGGYTDTQYF. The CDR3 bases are TGTGCCAGCAGCCACCTTGGAGGGTACACAGATACGCAGTATTTT.

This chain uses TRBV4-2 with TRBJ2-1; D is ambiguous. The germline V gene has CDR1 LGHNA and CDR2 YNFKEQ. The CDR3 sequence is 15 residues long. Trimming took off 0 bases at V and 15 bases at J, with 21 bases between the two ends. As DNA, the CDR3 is TGTGCCAGCAGCCAAGAGTTAGGGCTAAAAACCCCTCGGTTCTTC. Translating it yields CASSQELGLKTPRFF.

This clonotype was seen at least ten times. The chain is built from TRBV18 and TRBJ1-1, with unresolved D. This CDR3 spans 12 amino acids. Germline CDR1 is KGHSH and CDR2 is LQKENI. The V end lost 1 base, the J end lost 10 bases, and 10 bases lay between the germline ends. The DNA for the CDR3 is TGTGCCAGCTCACCACTAGTTTATTCAGCTTTCTTT. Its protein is CASSPLVYSAFF. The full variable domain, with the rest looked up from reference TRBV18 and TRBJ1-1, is NAGVMQNPRHLVRRRGQEARLRCSPMKGHSHVYWYRQLPEEGLKFMVYLQKENIIDESGMPKERFSAEFPKEGPSILRIQQVVRGDSAAYFCASSPLVYSAFFGQGTRLTVV.

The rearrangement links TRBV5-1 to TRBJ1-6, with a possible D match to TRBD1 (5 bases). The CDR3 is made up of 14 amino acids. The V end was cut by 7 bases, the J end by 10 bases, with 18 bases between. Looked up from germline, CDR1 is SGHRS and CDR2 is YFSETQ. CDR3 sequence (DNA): TGCGCCAGCTCGACTTCTCAGGGTGGATCACCCCTCCACTTT. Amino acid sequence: CASSTSQGGSPLHF.

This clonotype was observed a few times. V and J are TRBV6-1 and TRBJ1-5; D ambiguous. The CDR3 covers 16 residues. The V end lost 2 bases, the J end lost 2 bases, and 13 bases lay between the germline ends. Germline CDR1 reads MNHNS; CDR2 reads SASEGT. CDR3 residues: CASSEQGGTGNQPQHF. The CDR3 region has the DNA TGTGCCAGCAGTGAACAAGGAGGTACGGGCAATCAGCCCCAGCATTTT.

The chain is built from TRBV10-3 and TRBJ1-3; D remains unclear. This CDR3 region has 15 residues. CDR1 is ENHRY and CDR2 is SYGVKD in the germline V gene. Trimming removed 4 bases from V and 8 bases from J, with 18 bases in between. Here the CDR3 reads CAISALEGSFDTIYF. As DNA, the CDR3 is TGTGCCATCAGTGCTCTGGAGGGATCGTTTGACACCATATATTTT.

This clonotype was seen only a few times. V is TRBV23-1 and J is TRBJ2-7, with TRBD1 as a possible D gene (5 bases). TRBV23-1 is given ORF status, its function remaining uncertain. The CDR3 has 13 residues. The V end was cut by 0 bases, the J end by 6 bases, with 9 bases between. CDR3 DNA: TGCGCCAGCAGTCAATCACAGGCTTCCGAGCAGTACTTC. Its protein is CASSQSQASEQYF.

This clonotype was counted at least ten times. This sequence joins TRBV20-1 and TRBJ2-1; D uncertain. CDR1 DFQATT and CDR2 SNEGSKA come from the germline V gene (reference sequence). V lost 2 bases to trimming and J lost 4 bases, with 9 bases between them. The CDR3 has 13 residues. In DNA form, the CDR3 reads TGCAGTGCTAGAATGACCACATACAATGAGCAGTTCTTC. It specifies CSARMTTYNEQFF.

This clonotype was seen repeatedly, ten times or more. CDR3 protein: CASSLVPSGTGSNTGELFF. CDR3 in DNA: TGCGCCAGCAGCTTGGTCCCCTCCGGGACAGGCTCGAACACCGGGGAGCTGTTTTTT. The V and J genes are TRBV5-1 and TRBJ2-2; the match to TRBD1 covers 8 bases. V dropped 0 bases and J dropped 0; count of bases not matched to a gene: 10. Germline V gene data show CDR1 as SGHRS and CDR2 as YFSETQ. The CDR3 totals 19 residues.

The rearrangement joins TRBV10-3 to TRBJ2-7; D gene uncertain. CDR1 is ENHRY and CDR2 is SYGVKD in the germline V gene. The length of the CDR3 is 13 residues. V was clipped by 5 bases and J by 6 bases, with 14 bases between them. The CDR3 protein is CAISPSVVGEQYF. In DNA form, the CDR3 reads TGTGCCATCAGTCCTTCAGTTGTGGGCGAGCAGTACTTC.

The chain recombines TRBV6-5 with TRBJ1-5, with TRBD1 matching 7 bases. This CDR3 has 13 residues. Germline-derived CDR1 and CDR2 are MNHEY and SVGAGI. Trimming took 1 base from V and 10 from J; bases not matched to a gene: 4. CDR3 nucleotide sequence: TGTGCCAGCAGTTACTGGACAGGCCATCCCCAGCATTTT. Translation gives CASSYWTGHPQHF.

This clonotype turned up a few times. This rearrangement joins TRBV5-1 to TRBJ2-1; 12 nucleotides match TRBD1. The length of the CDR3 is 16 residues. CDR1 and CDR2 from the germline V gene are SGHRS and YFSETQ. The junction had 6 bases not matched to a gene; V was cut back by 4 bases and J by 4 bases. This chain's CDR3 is CASSRGQGAGYNEQFF. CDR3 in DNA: TGCGCCAGCAGCCGGGGACAGGGGGCTGGGTACAATGAGCAGTTCTTC.

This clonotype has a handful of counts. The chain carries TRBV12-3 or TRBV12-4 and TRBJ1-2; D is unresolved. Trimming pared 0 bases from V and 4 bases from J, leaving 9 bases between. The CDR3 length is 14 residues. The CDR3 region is CASSLAGQAYGYTF. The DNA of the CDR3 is TGTGCCAGCAGTTTAGCCGGGCAGGCCTATGGCTACACCTTC.